This is a list of T cell receptor beta chains from one sample in a study of human T cells and chemical hapten exposure. Via MiXCR, TCRdb re-called the RACE reads, giving one row per CDR3 protein. The profile shows about 51,000 distinct CDR3 sequences, 9.4% of them singletons. This specimen was whole blood, taken in connection with sensitization to the hapten diphenylcyclopropenone (DPC). These receptors were collected from a woman aged 40-49 years with alopecia areata. Some clones in this sample may be carry-over from other donors' samples. Each CDR3 is given with its conserved first and last residue. The order of the fields is CDR3 DNA, CDR3 protein, J gene, V gene, D gene, clone size. D genes are given only for firm matches. Only part of the rows carry a size: once, few, many, or a class if the clone is expanded.

CDR3 DNA: TGTGCCAGCAGCTTAGCGGCAGGGAACACCGGGGAGCTGTTTTTT; CDR3 protein: CASSLAAGNTGELFF; J gene: TRBJ2-2; V gene: TRBV7-6; D gene: NA; clone size: many
CDR3 DNA: TGTGCCAGCAGCAAGGGACTAGCGGAAATAAAGCAGTTCTTC; CDR3 protein: CASSKGLAEIKQFF; J gene: TRBJ2-1; V gene: TRBV11-2; D gene: TRBD2; clone size: many
CDR3 DNA: TGTGCCAGCAGGCCTACAGGGGCAGGGAACACTGAAGCTTTCTTT; CDR3 protein: CASRPTGAGNTEAFF; J gene: TRBJ1-1; V gene: TRBV12-3/TRBV12-4; D gene: TRBD1; clone size: few
CDR3 DNA: TGTGCCAGCAGCGCTCAACAGGGGGAGGGGCAGTACTTC; CDR3 protein: CASSAQQGEGQYF; J gene: TRBJ2-7; V gene: TRBV7-2; D gene: NA; clone size: many
CDR3 DNA: TGTGCCACCAGAGTGAACACTGAAGCTTTCTTT; CDR3 protein: CATRVNTEAFF; J gene: TRBJ1-1; V gene: TRBV10-3; D gene: NA; clone size: many
CDR3 DNA: TGTGCCAGCAGCTTAGCGTTAGGGGGCCCTTACAATGAGCAGTTCTTC; CDR3 protein: CASSLALGGPYNEQFF; J gene: TRBJ2-1; V gene: TRBV7-9; D gene: TRBD1; clone size: many
CDR3 DNA: TGTGCCAGCACTCCCGGCGGAGGCGGACAATCTGGAAACACCATATATTTT; CDR3 protein: CASTPGGGGQSGNTIYF; J gene: TRBJ1-3; V gene: TRBV6-2/TRBV6-3; D gene: NA; clone size: NA
CDR3 DNA: TGCAGTGTCACGAAACGGCCGGAGACCCAGTACTTC; CDR3 protein: CSVTKRPETQYF; J gene: TRBJ2-5; V gene: TRBV20-1; D gene: NA; clone size: NA
CDR3 DNA: TGCGCCAGCAGCCAGCCGGGACAGGGGCAAGAGACCCAGTACTTC; CDR3 protein: CASSQPGQGQETQYF; J gene: TRBJ2-5; V gene: TRBV4-1; D gene: TRBD1; clone size: many
CDR3 DNA: TGTGCCAGCAGCCAGGGCGGGACAGAAGGAATTTCACCCCTCCACTTT; CDR3 protein: CASSQGGTEGISPLHF; J gene: TRBJ1-6; V gene: TRBV12-3/TRBV12-4; D gene: TRBD1; clone size: many
CDR3 DNA: TGTGCCAGCAGTAAGACAGGGGTCCCTGAAGCTTTCTTT; CDR3 protein: CASSKTGVPEAFF; J gene: TRBJ1-1; V gene: TRBV6-6; D gene: TRBD1; clone size: many
CDR3 DNA: TGTGCCAGCCGAACTAGCGGGGCGTACAATGAGCAGTTCTTC; CDR3 protein: CASRTSGAYNEQFF; J gene: TRBJ2-1; V gene: TRBV7-8; D gene: TRBD2; clone size: many
CDR3 DNA: TGCAGTGCTAGGGAGACAGGGGTGGACACCGGGGAGCTGTTTTTT; CDR3 protein: CSARETGVDTGELFF; J gene: TRBJ2-2; V gene: TRBV20-1; D gene: TRBD1; clone size: many
CDR3 DNA: TGTGCCAGCAGCCCTTCTGAGGGGGGGAGAAGCGAGCAGTACTTC; CDR3 protein: CASSPSEGGRSEQYF; J gene: TRBJ2-7; V gene: TRBV28; D gene: NA; clone size: many
CDR3 DNA: TGTGCCAGCAGTACAGGGTTTACCACCGGGGAGCTGTTTTTT; CDR3 protein: CASSTGFTTGELFF; J gene: TRBJ2-2; V gene: TRBV6-2/TRBV6-3; D gene: NA; clone size: many
CDR3 DNA: TGTGCCAGCAGCCAAGCGGGGACCACAGATACGCAGTATTTT; CDR3 protein: CASSQAGTTDTQYF; J gene: TRBJ2-3; V gene: TRBV3-1; D gene: NA; clone size: NA
CDR3 DNA: TGTGCCAGCAGCTTAGGGGACGGTGAGCAGTTCTTC; CDR3 protein: CASSLGDGEQFF; J gene: TRBJ2-1; V gene: TRBV7-3; D gene: NA; clone size: few
CDR3 DNA: TGTGCCAGCAGCCCTGGGATAGTACCCTACGAGCAGTACTTC; CDR3 protein: CASSPGIVPYEQYF; J gene: TRBJ2-7; V gene: TRBV13; D gene: NA; clone size: many
CDR3 DNA: TGTGCCAGCGCCGAAAAGACCCAGTACTTC; CDR3 protein: CASAEKTQYF; J gene: TRBJ2-5; V gene: TRBV6-2/TRBV6-3; D gene: NA; clone size: few
CDR3 DNA: TGCAGCGTTGAAGATCCGGGATATCAAGAGACCCAGTACTTC; CDR3 protein: CSVEDPGYQETQYF; J gene: TRBJ2-5; V gene: TRBV29-1; D gene: NA; clone size: many
CDR3 DNA: TGTGCCAGCAGTGAAGCGGACAGGGGTAATTCACCCCTCCACTTT; CDR3 protein: CASSEADRGNSPLHF; J gene: TRBJ1-6; V gene: TRBV6-1; D gene: TRBD1; clone size: many
CDR3 DNA: TGTGCCAGCAGCGGGGGGGAAAATCAGCCCCAGCATTTT; CDR3 protein: CASSGGENQPQHF; J gene: TRBJ1-5; V gene: TRBV7-2; D gene: NA; clone size: many
CDR3 DNA: TGTGCCAGCTCACCAAGGCTGCAGTTGAACACTGAAGCTTTCTTT; CDR3 protein: CASSPRLQLNTEAFF; J gene: TRBJ1-1; V gene: TRBV18; D gene: NA; clone size: many
CDR3 DNA: TGTGCCACCAGCAGAGCGGCGGGGGGCAACAATGAGCAGTTCTTC; CDR3 protein: CATSRAAGGNNEQFF; J gene: TRBJ2-1; V gene: TRBV15; D gene: TRBD2; clone size: many
CDR3 DNA: TGTGCCTGGAGTGATTATGGCGAAAAACTGTTTTTT; CDR3 protein: CAWSDYGEKLFF; J gene: TRBJ1-4; V gene: TRBV30; D gene: NA; clone size: many
CDR3 DNA: TGTGCCAGCAGTCAACAAGGAAGCAATCAGCCCCAGCATTTT; CDR3 protein: CASSQQGSNQPQHF; J gene: TRBJ1-5; V gene: TRBV6-2/TRBV6-3; D gene: NA; clone size: many
CDR3 DNA: TGCGCCAGCAGCCGGACTAGCGGAGGCACAGATACGCAGTATTTT; CDR3 protein: CASSRTSGGTDTQYF; J gene: TRBJ2-3; V gene: TRBV4-1; D gene: TRBD2; clone size: many
CDR3 DNA: TGCGCCAGCAGCGGCAGACAGGGGGCTGATGTAGACATTCAGTACTTC; CDR3 protein: CASSGRQGADVDIQYF; J gene: TRBJ2-4; V gene: TRBV4-1; D gene: TRBD1; clone size: NA
CDR3 DNA: TGCAGCCAAAGACAGGGAAGAGATCGGCCCCAGCATTTT; CDR3 protein: CSQRQGRDRPQHF; J gene: TRBJ1-5; V gene: TRBV29-1; D gene: TRBD1; clone size: many
CDR3 DNA: TGTGCCAGCAGTGAAAACGGTTTTCGGCGAAACACTGAAGCTTTCTTT; CDR3 protein: CASSENGFRRNTEAFF; J gene: TRBJ1-1; V gene: TRBV6-1; D gene: NA; clone size: few
CDR3 DNA: TGCAGTGCTAGAGCCCAGGACAGGGGCGTCGATACGCAGTATTTT; CDR3 protein: CSARAQDRGVDTQYF; J gene: TRBJ2-3; V gene: TRBV20-1; D gene: TRBD1; clone size: many
CDR3 DNA: TGTGCCAGCAGTCCGGGATCAGTCGAGACCCAGTACTTC; CDR3 protein: CASSPGSVETQYF; J gene: TRBJ2-5; V gene: TRBV2; D gene: NA; clone size: NA
CDR3 DNA: TGCAGTGCTAGTGGAGGGGGCCGGGGCGGAAACGAGCAGTACTTC; CDR3 protein: CSASGGGRGGNEQYF; J gene: TRBJ2-7; V gene: TRBV20-1; D gene: NA; clone size: NA
CDR3 DNA: TGTGCCAGCACCTTCGGTAATCAGCCCCAGCATTTT; CDR3 protein: CASTFGNQPQHF; J gene: TRBJ1-5; V gene: TRBV28; D gene: NA; clone size: many
CDR3 DNA: TGTGCCAGCAGTTACTCGATCAGCGGGGGGGGACAAGAGACCCAGTACTTC; CDR3 protein: CASSYSISGGGQETQYF; J gene: TRBJ2-5; V gene: TRBV6-5; D gene: TRBD2; clone size: NA
CDR3 DNA: TGCAGTGCTAGAAGGCTAGCGGGGGGGCCAGGGTACAATGAGCAGTTCTTC; CDR3 protein: CSARRLAGGPGYNEQFF; J gene: TRBJ2-1; V gene: TRBV20-1; D gene: TRBD2; clone size: many
CDR3 DNA: TGTGCCGCCTCAGGGGCGGGCGACACCGGGGAGCTGTTTTTT; CDR3 protein: CAASGAGDTGELFF; J gene: TRBJ2-2; V gene: TRBV25-1; D gene: NA; clone size: many
CDR3 DNA: TGTGCCAGCAGCTTGGGCGGACAAGAGACCCAGTACTTC; CDR3 protein: CASSLGGQETQYF; J gene: TRBJ2-5; V gene: TRBV13; D gene: NA; clone size: many
CDR3 DNA: TGTGCCAGCAGCTTGGGGGGGCCAGATACGCAGTATTTT; CDR3 protein: CASSLGGPDTQYF; J gene: TRBJ2-3; V gene: TRBV7-2; D gene: NA; clone size: NA
CDR3 DNA: TGTGCCAGCAGCGTAGAAAGGGGTTACACTGAAGCTTTCTTT; CDR3 protein: CASSVERGYTEAFF; J gene: TRBJ1-1; V gene: TRBV7-2; D gene: NA; clone size: many
CDR3 DNA: TGTGCCAGCAGCCACCAGGGTTCGAAGTATGGCTACACCTTC; CDR3 protein: CASSHQGSKYGYTF; J gene: TRBJ1-2; V gene: TRBV3-1; D gene: NA; clone size: many
CDR3 DNA: TGTGCCAGCAGTACCGGGACTCAGGGCACAGATACGCAGTATTTT; CDR3 protein: CASSTGTQGTDTQYF; J gene: TRBJ2-3; V gene: TRBV28; D gene: NA; clone size: few
CDR3 DNA: TGTGCCAGCATGGGACAGGATAGTGAGACCCAGTACTTC; CDR3 protein: CASMGQDSETQYF; J gene: TRBJ2-5; V gene: TRBV2; D gene: TRBD1; clone size: many
CDR3 DNA: TGTGCCAGTAGTCCCGACAGTTTTGATGGCTACACCTTC; CDR3 protein: CASSPDSFDGYTF; J gene: TRBJ1-2; V gene: TRBV19; D gene: NA; clone size: NA
CDR3 DNA: TGCAGCGTTAGTCAGGGGCCCAAAAACATTCAGTACTTC; CDR3 protein: CSVSQGPKNIQYF; J gene: TRBJ2-4; V gene: TRBV29-1; D gene: NA; clone size: many
CDR3 DNA: TGTGCCAGCTCACCTGCAGGGACCGTTGAAAAACTGTTTTTT; CDR3 protein: CASSPAGTVEKLFF; J gene: TRBJ1-4; V gene: TRBV18; D gene: NA; clone size: NA
CDR3 DNA: TGTGCCAGCAGCTCCGAACTCTACGAGCAGTACTTC; CDR3 protein: CASSSELYEQYF; J gene: TRBJ2-7; V gene: TRBV7-9; D gene: NA; clone size: many
CDR3 DNA: TGTGCCAGCAGCTCACAGGGCGGGTTAGACGGGGAGCTGTTTTTT; CDR3 protein: CASSSQGGLDGELFF; J gene: TRBJ2-2; V gene: TRBV5-5; D gene: NA; clone size: few
CDR3 DNA: TGCAGCGTCACAGGGACAGCCGCTAACTATGGCTACACCTTC; CDR3 protein: CSVTGTAANYGYTF; J gene: TRBJ1-2; V gene: TRBV29-1; D gene: TRBD1; clone size: NA
CDR3 DNA: TGCAGTGCCGTTAGAACTAGCGGGGGGTACAGCTCCTACAATGAGCAGTTCTTC; CDR3 protein: CSAVRTSGGYSSYNEQFF; J gene: TRBJ2-1; V gene: TRBV20-1; D gene: TRBD2; clone size: many
CDR3 DNA: TGTGCCAGCAGCCAGGAACAGGGGTTGAACACTGAAGCTTTCTTT; CDR3 protein: CASSQEQGLNTEAFF; J gene: TRBJ1-1; V gene: TRBV3-1; D gene: TRBD1; clone size: many
CDR3 DNA: TGTGCCAGCAGCTTAGCCCTGGACTTCTCCCACCACTTT; CDR3 protein: CASSLALDFSHHF; J gene: TRBJ1-6; V gene: TRBV7-2; D gene: NA; clone size: many
CDR3 DNA: TGTGCCAGCAGCGTAGGAGGGAGTAGCACTGAAGCTTTCTTT; CDR3 protein: CASSVGGSSTEAFF; J gene: TRBJ1-1; V gene: TRBV9; D gene: NA; clone size: many
CDR3 DNA: TGCAGTGCTAGAGATCGGCTCGATACGCAGTATTTT; CDR3 protein: CSARDRLDTQYF; J gene: TRBJ2-3; V gene: TRBV20-1; D gene: NA; clone size: many
CDR3 DNA: TGTGCCAGCAGCGTTACTAGCGGGGTTTCCTACGAGCAGTACTTC; CDR3 protein: CASSVTSGVSYEQYF; J gene: TRBJ2-7; V gene: TRBV7-6; D gene: TRBD2; clone size: NA